One and the same sample provided the 14 T cell receptor beta chains below, sequenced in a study of blood T cell repertoires in COVID-19 (dated by TCRdb to 2018 to 2020). The method was the immunoSEQ multiplex PCR assay. Held by TCRdb, this immuneACCESS table contains in-frame sequences only and omits some clones. Under half of the omission traces to an unresolved V gene where checked; the cause of the rest is unknown. Within this sample are more than 95,000 clones, with roughly 84% of them counted one time only. The biggest ten clones account for roughly 29% of the sample. Sequenced material: peripheral blood. Receptors were obtained from a man in his fifties or sixties with acute or convalescent COVID-19.

This chain connects TRBV5-5 to TRBJ1-5; D uncertain. Trimming left V 4 bases short and J 4 bases short, with 15 bases between. Germline lookup yields CDR1 SGHKS and CDR2 YYEKEE (reference sequence). The CDR3 runs to 15 residues. For the CDR3, the DNA is TGTGCCAGCAGCCCATTACCCACCGGGAATCAGCCCCAGCATTTT. Protein: CASSPLPTGNQPQHF.

This clone was detected only a few times. Distinct nucleotide sequences in the sample also encode this CDR3. The V and J genes are TRBV18 and TRBJ1-2, with 8 bases identical to TRBD1. The CDR3 runs 12 residues. V lost 2 bases and J lost 8; bases outside the gene matches: 1. CDR1 is KGHSH and CDR2 is LQKENI in the germline V gene. The CDR3 DNA reads as TGTGCCAGCTCACCAGACAGGGGAGGCTACACCTTC. Translating gives CASSPDRGGYTF.

This clone has a single count. This rearrangement joins TRBV28 to TRBJ2-1; D is undetermined. Germline CDR1 and CDR2: MDHEN and SYDVKM. V lost 4 bases to trimming and J lost 7 bases, with 14 bases between them. The length of the CDR3 is 14 residues. CDR3 amino acids: CASSSPVEFNEQFF. CDR3 nucleotides: TGTGCCAGCAGTTCCCCGGTAGAGTTTAATGAGCAGTTCTTC.

This clone has just one count. The chain carries TRBV24-1 and TRBJ2-2; possibly TRBD1 for D (6 bases). Trimming shortened V by 3 bases and J by 0 bases, and 10 bases separated the two germline ends. Germline CDR1 is KGHDR and CDR2 is SFDVKD. This CDR3 has 16 residues. CDR3 nucleotide sequence: TGTGCCACCAGTGATCCCACAGGGCCGAACACCGGGGAGCTGTTTTTT. Its protein product is CATSDPTGPNTGELFF.

The CDR3 coding sequence is TGCGCCAGCAGTGATACACAGGTTATGAATCAGCCCCAGCATTTT. Protein: CASSDTQVMNQPQHF. The chain employs TRBV10-2 and TRBJ1-5; possible D gene TRBD1, 5 bases. V shed 3 bases and J shed 4 bases, with 13 bases lying between them. Germline assignment: CDR1 WSHSY and CDR2 SAAADI. CDR3 length equals 15 residues.

The V call is TRBV3-1 (or the pseudogene TRBV3-2), the J call TRBJ1-5, with D perhaps matching TRBD1 (6 bases). The germline V gene encodes CDR1 LGHDT and CDR2 YNNKEL (reference sequence). The CDR3 is made up of 14 amino acids. V lost 1 base and J 6 bases, leaving 10 bases between the germline ends. This chain's CDR3 is CASSQGQVGQPQHF. Written as DNA, the CDR3 is TGTGCCAGCAGCCAAGGACAGGTGGGTCAGCCCCAGCATTTT.

The chain is built from TRBV5-1 and TRBJ2-7, with 11 bases that match TRBD2. Unmatched junction bases numbered 8, after V lost 2 bases and J lost 4 bases. This CDR3 spans 16 amino acids. Germline-derived CDR1 and CDR2 are SGHRS and YFSETQ. Here the CDR3 DNA reads TGCGCCAGCAGCTTAGGACTAGCGGGCGGGACTTACGAGCAGTACTTC. This gives the protein CASSLGLAGGTYEQYF.

The chain joins TRBV7-8 to TRBJ1-2; TRBD1 agrees at 7 bases. Germline CDR1 and CDR2: SGHVS and FQNEAQ. V dropped 5 bases and J dropped 0; count of bases not matched to a gene: 3. The CDR3 has 14 residues. CDR3 coding DNA: TGTGCCAGCAGCCCAGGACAGGCTAACTATGGCTACACCTTC. Amino acids: CASSPGQANYGYTF.

This chain uses TRBV5-1 with TRBJ2-1; D gene uncertain. Per the germline V gene, CDR1 is SGHRS and CDR2 is YFSETQ. V was trimmed by 5 bases and J by 0 bases, leaving 12 bases between them. The CDR3 runs to 15 residues. CDR3 loop: CASRQVVPSYNEQFF. CDR3 in DNA: TGCGCCAGCAGGCAGGTGGTACCCTCCTACAATGAGCAGTTCTTC.

A few counts support this clone. The gene calls are TRBV7-9 and TRBJ1-2, with D uncertain. Germline CDR1 SEHNR, CDR2 FQNEAQ (reference sequence). The CDR3 runs 13 residues. The V end lost 7 bases, the J end lost 0 bases, and 9 bases lay between the germline ends. The chain's CDR3 is CASTSGSNYGYTF. The CDR3 bases are TGTGCCAGCACCTCGGGATCTAACTATGGCTACACCTTC.

The chain has TRBV11-2 and TRBJ2-2, with D uncertain. This CDR3 has 14 amino acids. V was clipped by 2 bases and J by 6 bases, with 10 bases between them. CDR1 is SGHAT and CDR2 is FQNNGV in the germline V gene. The CDR3 coding sequence is TGTGCCAGCAGCTTAATGTGGGCTGCCGGGGAGCTGTTTTTT. This sequence encodes CASSLMWAAGELFF. The full variable domain, rest sourced from reference TRBV11-2 and TRBJ2-2, is EAGVAQSPRYKIIEKRQSVAFWCNPISGHATLYWYQQILGQGPKLLIQFQNNGVVDDSQLPKDRFSAERLKGVDSTLKIQPAKLEDSAVYLCASSLMWAAGELFFGEGSRLTVL.

This chain connects TRBV24-1 to TRBJ1-5; D remains unclear. CDR1 and CDR2 (germline): KGHDR, SFDVKD. CDR3 length: 14 amino acids. With 9 bases removed from V and 2 bases from J, the gap between germline ends came to 13 bases. Written as DNA, the CDR3 is TGTGCCACCTCGGAGGCGGAGGGCAATCAGCCCCAGCATTTT. Its translation is CATSEAEGNQPQHF.

The V call is TRBV7-9, the J call TRBJ1-2; D call uncertain. Per the germline V gene, CDR1 is SEHNR and CDR2 is FQNEAQ (reference sequence). V was pared by 4 bases and J by 3 bases, with 15 bases between. CDR3 size: 15 residues. The CDR3 here is CASSSWERWDYGYTF. The CDR3 coding sequence is TGTGCCAGCAGCTCATGGGAGCGTTGGGACTATGGCTACACCTTC.

The chain links TRBV24-1 to TRBJ1-4, with 12 nucleotides matching TRBD1. Trimming removed 3 bases from V and 8 bases from J; junction bases left unmatched: 15. Per germline, CDR1 KGHDR and CDR2 SFDVKD. The CDR3 runs to 19 residues. CDR3 DNA: TGTGCCACCAGTGATCCCCGTGTGGGACAGGGGGCGCTTGGCGAAAAACTGTTTTTT. Translated, it gives CATSDPRVGQGALGEKLFF.